Listed below are T cell receptor beta chains from one sample, sequenced in a study of early T cells in non-severe SARS-CoV-2 infection. TCRdb redid the calling of the 5' RACE reads with MiXCR, one entry per CDR3 protein. The table has roughly 54,000 distinct CDR3 sequences, 4.5% to 7% seen once. Sequencing input: whole blood. Receptors were obtained from an adult who was a healthcare worker with PCR-confirmed SARS-CoV-2 infection or an uninfected control (not recorded which). The CDR3 runs from the conserved cysteine through the conserved F or W. The D gene is left open where the match is weak. Clone size is not always given. Where it is, it says once, few, many or a class for expanded clones.

v_call	d_call	j_call	clone_size	cdr3_aa	cdr3_nt
TRBV24-1	.	TRBJ2-1	many	CATSDSSRGAGLRNEQFF	TGTGCCACCAGTGATTCTTCCCGGGGGGCGGGATTGAGAAATGAGCAGTTCTTC
TRBV4-1	.	TRBJ2-3	.	CASSKEQDTQYF	TGCGCCAGCAGCAAAGAACAAGATACGCAGTATTTT
TRBV12-3/TRBV12-4	.	TRBJ1-2	few	CASRGPAGGYTF	TGTGCCAGCAGGGGCCCCGCGGGGGGCTACACCTTC
TRBV6-6	.	TRBJ1-4	many	CASSPKEGGGEKLFF	TGTGCCAGCAGCCCCAAGGAAGGTGGTGGTGAAAAACTGTTTTTT
TRBV9	.	TRBJ1-2	many	CASSRGGRDYGYTF	TGTGCCAGCAGCCGTGGTGGAAGGGACTATGGCTACACCTTC
TRBV4-1	TRBD1	TRBJ2-7	many	CASSQTPGQSSYEQYF	TGCGCCAGCAGCCAGACACCGGGACAGAGCTCCTACGAGCAGTACTTC
TRBV7-8	TRBD2	TRBJ2-1	many	CASSPRGRLADYNEQFF	TGTGCCAGCAGCCCCAGGGGGAGACTAGCGGATTACAATGAGCAGTTCTTC
TRBV12-3/TRBV12-4	TRBD1	TRBJ2-2	few	CASSRQGTGELFF	TGTGCCAGCAGTCGACAGGGGACCGGGGAGCTGTTTTTT
TRBV23-1	.	TRBJ2-7	many	CASPARQGSSYEQYF	TGCGCCAGCCCGGCGAGGCAGGGAAGCTCCTACGAGCAGTACTTC
TRBV15	.	TRBJ2-3	many	CATSRDPGADTQYF	TGTGCCACCAGCAGAGATCCGGGTGCAGATACGCAGTATTTT
TRBV27	TRBD1	TRBJ1-5	many	CASSLVGTGLQPQHF	TGTGCCAGCAGTTTGGTCGGGACAGGGCTTCAGCCCCAGCATTTT
TRBV20-1	.	TRBJ2-5	many	CSAADTLETQYF	TGCAGTGCTGCAGACACCCTAGAGACCCAGTACTTC
TRBV29-1	TRBD1	TRBJ1-2	.	CSVTHGQGKDGYTF	TGCAGCGTGACCCATGGACAGGGAAAGGATGGCTACACCTTC
TRBV30	.	TRBJ1-6	many	CAWIPGGARNNSPLHF	TGTGCCTGGATTCCCGGCGGGGCGCGGAATAATTCACCCCTCCACTTT
TRBV10-2	TRBD1	TRBJ2-7	few	CASTPALDRGPYEQYF	TGCGCCAGCACCCCCGCTCTGGACAGGGGGCCCTACGAGCAGTACTTC
TRBV2	.	TRBJ2-1	.	CASNSPGSSYNEQFF	TGTGCCAGCAACAGCCCTGGGAGCTCCTACAATGAGCAGTTCTTC
TRBV5-6	.	TRBJ1-6	.	CASSQHTAARSPLHF	TGTGCCAGCAGCCAACACACTGCGGCGCGATCACCCCTCCACTTT
TRBV7-6	.	TRBJ2-3	.	CASSLAAGGPTDTQYF	TGTGCCAGCAGCTTAGCGGCTGGTGGTCCGACAGATACGCAGTATTTT
TRBV10-3	TRBD1	TRBJ2-7	.	CATLGQTYEQYF	TGTGCCACCCTGGGACAGACCTACGAGCAGTACTTC
TRBV7-2	TRBD1	TRBJ2-5	many	CASRATGAIETQYF	TGTGCCAGCAGGGCGACAGGGGCCATTGAGACCCAGTACTTC
TRBV7-2	.	TRBJ2-7	medium-sized	CASSLRTIYEQYF	TGTGCCAGCAGCCTCCGGACTATCTACGAGCAGTACTTC
TRBV20-1	.	TRBJ2-7	many	CSARLWGSEQYF	TGCAGTGCTAGACTTTGGGGGTCCGAGCAGTACTTC
TRBV18	.	TRBJ1-1	few	CASSLRGQSFMNTEAFF	TGTGCCAGCTCACTCCGGGGGCAAAGTTTCATGAACACTGAAGCTTTCTTT
TRBV5-6	.	TRBJ1-5	many	CASSLAGIYSNQPQHF	TGTGCCAGCAGCTTGGCGGGGATTTATAGCAATCAGCCCCAGCATTTT
TRBV12-3/TRBV12-4	TRBD1	TRBJ2-2	many	CASRQTTGGGNTGELFF	TGTGCCAGCAGGCAAACGACAGGGGGTGGGAACACCGGGGAGCTGTTTTTT
TRBV29-1	.	TRBJ2-6	.	CSVEDRSSDGSGANVLTF	TGCAGCGTTGAAGATCGATCTAGCGACGGCTCTGGGGCCAACGTCCTGACTTTC
TRBV25-1	.	TRBJ2-3	.	CASSEYDLTDTQYF	TGTGCCAGCAGTGAATATGACTTAACAGATACGCAGTATTTT
TRBV6-5	TRBD2	TRBJ2-2	.	CASSPGQRENTGGLFF	TGTGCCAGCAGCCCCGGCCAGCGGGAGAACACCGGGGGGCTGTTTTTT
TRBV5-4	TRBD2	TRBJ2-1	.	CASSQSGGLYNEQFF	TGTGCCAGCAGCCAGAGCGGGGGACTTTACAATGAGCAGTTCTTC
TRBV10-1	.	TRBJ1-3	.	CATRDGGSGNTIYF	TGCGCCACCAGGGACGGAGGCTCTGGAAACACCATATATTTT
TRBV5-1	.	TRBJ2-2	many	CASSLFGDTGELFF	TGCGCCAGCAGCTTGTTCGGCGACACCGGGGAGCTGTTTTTT
TRBV7-2	TRBD2	TRBJ2-3	many	CASSFSSGGDSTDTQYF	TGTGCCAGCAGCTTCTCTAGCGGGGGGGACTCCACAGATACGCAGTATTTT
TRBV7-9	.	TRBJ1-4	few	CASEKGVTNEKLFF	TGTGCCAGCGAAAAGGGGGTGACTAATGAAAAACTGTTTTTT
TRBV10-2	TRBD1	TRBJ2-7	few	CATRGQGGPYEQYF	TGCGCCACCAGAGGACAGGGAGGTCCCTACGAGCAGTACTTC
TRBV2	TRBD2	TRBJ2-7	many	CASSVGRAYEQYF	TGTGCCAGCAGTGTGGGGAGGGCCTACGAGCAGTACTTC
TRBV20-1	.	TRBJ2-5	.	CSAGGGTQYF	TGCAGTGCCGGTGGGGGGACCCAGTACTTC
TRBV4-3	.	TRBJ2-1	few	CASSQPSKGSNEQFF	TGCGCCAGCAGCCAACCCTCTAAGGGCTCCAATGAGCAGTTCTTC
TRBV30	.	TRBJ2-7	many	CAWVGPPGYEQYF	TGTGCCTGGGTGGGACCGCCAGGCTACGAGCAGTACTTC
TRBV9	TRBD1	TRBJ2-3	many	CASSVSLVTGGTDTQYF	TGTGCCAGCAGCGTGAGTCTAGTGACAGGGGGAACAGATACGCAGTATTTT
TRBV19	TRBD1	TRBJ1-5	many	CASSIGRDRNQPQHF	TGTGCCAGTAGTATAGGAAGGGACAGGAATCAGCCCCAGCATTTT
TRBV5-1	.	TRBJ2-5	many	CASSLSGGGGETQYF	TGCGCCAGCAGCTTGTCCGGGGGTGGAGGAGAGACCCAGTACTTC
TRBV12-3/TRBV12-4	TRBD1	TRBJ1-5	.	CASSLQGSLKPQHF	TGTGCCAGCAGCCTACAGGGGAGCCTAAAGCCCCAGCATTTT
TRBV3-1	.	TRBJ2-5	many	CASSPLRGQQETQYF	TGTGCCAGCAGCCCCCTCCGGGGCCAGCAAGAGACCCAGTACTTC
TRBV9	TRBD1	TRBJ2-1	few	CASSVGSLQGAYNEQFF	TGTGCCAGCAGCGTCGGATCCTTACAGGGGGCCTACAATGAGCAGTTCTTC
TRBV2	.	TRBJ2-7	.	CASSEGTHYEQYF	TGTGCCAGCAGTGAGGGCACCCACTACGAGCAGTACTTC
TRBV12-3/TRBV12-4	TRBD2	TRBJ2-3	many	CASSFSGSTDTQYF	TGTGCCAGCAGTTTTAGCGGGAGCACAGATACGCAGTATTTT
TRBV6-4	TRBD1	TRBJ1-1	many	CASSDSDRGNTEAFF	TGTGCCAGCAGTGACTCAGACAGGGGGAACACTGAAGCTTTCTTT
TRBV5-6	.	TRBJ1-5	many	CASSLAGQHFSVGNQPQHF	TGTGCCAGCAGCCTTGCCGGACAGCATTTTAGCGTTGGCAATCAGCCCCAGCATTTT
TRBV29-1	TRBD1	TRBJ2-2	few	CSVESWGQGPRRDTGELFF	TGCAGCGTTGAAAGTTGGGGACAGGGGCCCAGGAGGGACACCGGGGAGCTGTTTTTT
TRBV7-2	.	TRBJ1-5	.	CASSSQGGGQPQHF	TGTGCCAGCAGCTCACAAGGGGGTGGTCAGCCCCAGCATTTT
TRBV12-3/TRBV12-4	.	TRBJ1-5	many	CASSLAYLSGQPQHF	TGTGCCAGCAGTTTAGCGTACTTGAGTGGACAGCCCCAGCATTTT
TRBV12-3/TRBV12-4	.	TRBJ2-1	few	CASSFLDEQFF	TGTGCCAGCAGTTTTTTAGATGAGCAGTTCTTC
TRBV7-2	.	TRBJ2-3	many	CASSLGWVGDTQYF	TGTGCCAGCAGCTTAGGGTGGGTTGGAGATACGCAGTATTTT
TRBV29-1	.	TRBJ1-1	many	CSYRDGNTEAFF	TGCAGCTACCGGGACGGGAACACTGAAGCTTTCTTT
TRBV6-6	.	TRBJ1-2	many	CASTENYGYTF	TGTGCCAGCACGGAGAACTATGGCTACACCTTC
TRBV20-1	TRBD2	TRBJ2-1	few	CSARAGTRVMGQFF	TGCAGTGCTAGAGCCGGGACTAGGGTCATGGGGCAGTTCTTC
TRBV4-3	.	TRBJ1-5	.	CASSQRAQGVQPQHF	TGCGCCAGCAGCCAAAGGGCACAGGGAGTACAGCCCCAGCATTTT
TRBV18	.	TRBJ1-2	many	CASSPGKGGYTF	TGTGCCAGCTCGCCCGGAAAGGGGGGCTACACCTTC
TRBV20-1	TRBD2	TRBJ2-1	.	CSADLPTGTMNEQFF	TGCAGTGCAGACCTACCGACTGGGACTATGAATGAGCAGTTCTTC
TRBV7-2	.	TRBJ2-1	.	CASSPRAEQFF	TGTGCCAGCAGCCCCCGGGCGGAGCAGTTCTTC